This TCR beta chain comes out of a study of cytomegalovirus exposure and HLA in healthy donors. In the study overall: Most donors, approximately 82% of several hundred genotyped, fell in the Caucasian-associated ancestry cluster.

Remarks on this clone: Its matching antigen is unknown.

This PCR relied on a set of 60 Vbeta primers and 13 Jbeta primers. Repertoires were generated with immunoSEQ multiplex PCR, while TCRdb's copy carries only in-frame clones and drops some. The sample shows 140,000 to 150,000 clones, roughly 68% of them seen only once. General study points: In a later analysis, the majority of CMV-associated beta chains seemingly showed HLA restriction.

The TCR was taken from a man in his sixties in good health and CMV-seronegative. The source material was PBMCs.

The DNA of the CDR3 is TGTGCCAGCAGAGGACAGGGGGCTTTTGATGGCTACACCTTC. This translates into CASRGQGAFDGYTF. The V gene is TRBV6-5, the J gene TRBJ1-2, with 11 bases identical to TRBD1. This CDR3 region has 14 residues. The V segment lost 6 bases and the J segment 6 bases; nucleotides outside the gene matches: 6. CDR1 is MNHEY, CDR2 SVGAGI, per germline.